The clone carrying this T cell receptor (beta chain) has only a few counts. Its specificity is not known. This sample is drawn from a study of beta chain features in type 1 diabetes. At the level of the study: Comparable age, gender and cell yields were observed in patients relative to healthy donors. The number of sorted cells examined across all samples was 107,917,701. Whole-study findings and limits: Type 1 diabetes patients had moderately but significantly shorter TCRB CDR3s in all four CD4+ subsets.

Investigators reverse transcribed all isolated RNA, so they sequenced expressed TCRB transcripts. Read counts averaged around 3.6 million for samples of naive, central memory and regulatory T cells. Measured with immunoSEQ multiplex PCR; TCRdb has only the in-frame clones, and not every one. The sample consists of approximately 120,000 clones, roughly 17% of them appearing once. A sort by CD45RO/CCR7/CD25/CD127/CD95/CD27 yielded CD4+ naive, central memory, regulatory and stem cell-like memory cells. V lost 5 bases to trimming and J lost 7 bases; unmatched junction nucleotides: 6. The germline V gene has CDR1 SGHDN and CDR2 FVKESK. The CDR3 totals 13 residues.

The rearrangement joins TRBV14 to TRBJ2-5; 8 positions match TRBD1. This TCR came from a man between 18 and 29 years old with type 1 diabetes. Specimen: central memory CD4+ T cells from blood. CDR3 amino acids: CASSSRGQATQYF. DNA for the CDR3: TGTGCCAGCAGCTCCAGGGGGCAGGCGACCCAGTACTTC.